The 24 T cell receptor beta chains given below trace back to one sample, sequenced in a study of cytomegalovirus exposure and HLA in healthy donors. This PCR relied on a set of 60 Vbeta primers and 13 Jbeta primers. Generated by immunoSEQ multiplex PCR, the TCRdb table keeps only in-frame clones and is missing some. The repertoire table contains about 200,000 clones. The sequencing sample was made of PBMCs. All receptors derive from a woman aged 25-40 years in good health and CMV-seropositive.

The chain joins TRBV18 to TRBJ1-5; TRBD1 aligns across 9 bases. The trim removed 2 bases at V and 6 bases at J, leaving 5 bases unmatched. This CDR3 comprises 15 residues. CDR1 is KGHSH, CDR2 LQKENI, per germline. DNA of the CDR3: TGTGCCAGCTCACCATCGGGACAGGGAAGTCAGCCCCAGCATTTT. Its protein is CASSPSGQGSQPQHF.

CDR3 nucleotides: TGTGCCAGCAGCTTAGTATCCAGGTCGGATACTGAAGCTTTCTTT. This gives the protein CASSLVSRSDTEAFF. The V call is TRBV7-8, the J call TRBJ1-1, with D unresolved. The CDR3 runs 15 residues. With 1 base removed from V and 5 bases from J, the gap between germline ends came to 14 bases. Germline CDR1 reads SGHVS; CDR2 reads FQNEAQ.

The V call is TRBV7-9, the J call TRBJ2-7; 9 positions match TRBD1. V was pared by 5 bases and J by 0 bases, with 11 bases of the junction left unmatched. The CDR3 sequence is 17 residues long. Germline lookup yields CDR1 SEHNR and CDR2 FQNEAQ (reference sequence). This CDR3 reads CASSTTDKGQGSYEQYF. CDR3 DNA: TGTGCCAGCAGCACTACCGATAAGGGACAGGGCTCCTACGAGCAGTACTTC.

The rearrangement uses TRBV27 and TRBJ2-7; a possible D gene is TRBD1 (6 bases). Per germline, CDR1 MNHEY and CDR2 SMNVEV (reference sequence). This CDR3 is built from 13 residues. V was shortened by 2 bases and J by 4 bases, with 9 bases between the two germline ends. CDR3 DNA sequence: TGTGCCAGCAGTTTAGCGGACAGTTACGAGCAGTACTTC. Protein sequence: CASSLADSYEQYF.

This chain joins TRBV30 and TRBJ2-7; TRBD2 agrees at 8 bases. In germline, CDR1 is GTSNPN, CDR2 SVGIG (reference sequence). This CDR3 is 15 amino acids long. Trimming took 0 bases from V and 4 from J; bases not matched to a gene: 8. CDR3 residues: CAWSVSGRGGYEQYF. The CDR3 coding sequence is TGTGCCTGGAGTGTAAGCGGGAGAGGTGGGTACGAGCAGTACTTC.

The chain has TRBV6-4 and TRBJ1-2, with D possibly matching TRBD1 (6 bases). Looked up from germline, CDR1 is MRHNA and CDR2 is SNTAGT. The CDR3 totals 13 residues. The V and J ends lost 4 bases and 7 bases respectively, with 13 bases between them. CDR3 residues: CASSVNRDGGYTF. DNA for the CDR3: TGTGCCAGCAGTGTGAACAGGGACGGTGGCTACACCTTC.

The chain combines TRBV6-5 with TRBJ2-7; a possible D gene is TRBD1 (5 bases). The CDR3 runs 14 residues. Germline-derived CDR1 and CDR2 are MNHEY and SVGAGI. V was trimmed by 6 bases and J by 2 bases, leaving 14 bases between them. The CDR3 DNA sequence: TGTGCCAGCAGGCCACCAGGGTTGGCCTACGAGCAGTACTTC. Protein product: CASRPPGLAYEQYF.

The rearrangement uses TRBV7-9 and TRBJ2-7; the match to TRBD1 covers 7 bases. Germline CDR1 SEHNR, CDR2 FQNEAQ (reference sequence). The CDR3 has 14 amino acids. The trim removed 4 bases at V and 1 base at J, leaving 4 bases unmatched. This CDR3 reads CASSSGTESYEQYF. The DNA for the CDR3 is TGTGCCAGCAGCTCCGGGACAGAGTCCTACGAGCAGTACTTC.

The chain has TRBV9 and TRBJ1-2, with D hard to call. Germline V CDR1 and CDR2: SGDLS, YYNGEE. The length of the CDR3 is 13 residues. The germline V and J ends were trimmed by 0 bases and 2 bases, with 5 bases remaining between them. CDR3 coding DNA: TGTGCCAGCAGCGTAGACGCGAACTATGGCTACACCTTC. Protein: CASSVDANYGYTF.

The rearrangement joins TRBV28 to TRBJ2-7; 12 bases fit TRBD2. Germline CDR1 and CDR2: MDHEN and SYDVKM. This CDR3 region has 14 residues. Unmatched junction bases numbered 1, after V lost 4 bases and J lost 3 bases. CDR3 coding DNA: TGTGCCAGCAGTTCTAGCGGGAGGGGCTACGAGCAGTACTTC. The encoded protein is CASSSSGRGYEQYF. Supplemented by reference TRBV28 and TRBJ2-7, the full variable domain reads DVKVTQSSRYLVKRTGEKVFLECVQDMDHENMFWYRQDPGLGLRLIYFSYDVKMKEKGDIPEGYSVSREKKERFSLILESASTNQTSMYLCASSSSGRGYEQYFGPGTRLTVT.

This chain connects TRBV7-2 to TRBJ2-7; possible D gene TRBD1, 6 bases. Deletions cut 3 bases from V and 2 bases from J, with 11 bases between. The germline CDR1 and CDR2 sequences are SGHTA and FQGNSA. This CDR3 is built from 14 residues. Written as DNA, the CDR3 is TGTGCCAGCAGCTTGGAGACAGGAGCCTACGAGCAGTACTTC. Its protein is CASSLETGAYEQYF.

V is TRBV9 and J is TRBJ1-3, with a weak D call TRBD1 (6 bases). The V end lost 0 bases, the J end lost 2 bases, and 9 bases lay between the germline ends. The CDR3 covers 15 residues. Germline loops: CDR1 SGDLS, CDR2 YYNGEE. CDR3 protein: CASSVEGDAGNTIYF. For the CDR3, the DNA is TGTGCCAGCAGCGTAGAGGGGGACGCTGGAAACACCATATATTTT.

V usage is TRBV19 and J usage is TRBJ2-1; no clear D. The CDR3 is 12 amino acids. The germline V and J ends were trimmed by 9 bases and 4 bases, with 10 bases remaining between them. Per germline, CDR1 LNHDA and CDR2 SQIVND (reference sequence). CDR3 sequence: CASESNYNEQFF. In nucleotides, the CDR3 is TGTGCCAGCGAGAGCAATTACAATGAGCAGTTCTTC.

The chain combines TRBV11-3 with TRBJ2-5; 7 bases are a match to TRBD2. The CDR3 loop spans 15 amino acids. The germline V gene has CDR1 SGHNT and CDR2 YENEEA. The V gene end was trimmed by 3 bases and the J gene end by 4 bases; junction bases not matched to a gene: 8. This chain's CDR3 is CASSLGSGIAETQYF. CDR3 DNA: TGTGCCAGCAGCTTGGGGAGCGGGATAGCAGAGACCCAGTACTTC.

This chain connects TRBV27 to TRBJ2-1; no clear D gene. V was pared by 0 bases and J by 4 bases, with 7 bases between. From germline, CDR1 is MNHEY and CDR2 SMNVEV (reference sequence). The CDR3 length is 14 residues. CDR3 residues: CASSLSRSYNEQFF. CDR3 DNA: TGTGCCAGCAGTTTATCTCGGAGTTACAATGAGCAGTTCTTC.

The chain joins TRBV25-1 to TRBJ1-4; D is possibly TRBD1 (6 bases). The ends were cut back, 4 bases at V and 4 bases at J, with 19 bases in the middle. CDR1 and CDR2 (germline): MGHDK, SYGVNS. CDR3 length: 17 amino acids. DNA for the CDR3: TGTGCCAGCAGTGGGTCGTACAGGGACCCTGGTAATGAAAAACTGTTTTTT. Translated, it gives CASSGSYRDPGNEKLFF.

The CDR3 loop reads CATSRDSAGGRYTIYF. CDR3 nucleotides: TGTGCCACCAGCAGAGATTCGGCAGGGGGCCGGTACACCATATATTTT. This chain links TRBV15 with TRBJ1-3, with 8 bases fitting TRBD1. V was clipped by 0 bases and J by 8 bases; unmatched bases: 9. Germline lookup yields CDR1 LNHNV and CDR2 YYDKDF (reference sequence). The CDR3 extends over 16 amino acids.

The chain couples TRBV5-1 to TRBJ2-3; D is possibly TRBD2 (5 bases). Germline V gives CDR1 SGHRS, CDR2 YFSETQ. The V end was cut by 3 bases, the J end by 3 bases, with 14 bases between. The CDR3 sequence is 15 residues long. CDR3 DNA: TGCGCCAGCAGCTCCGACACCTCGGGAACAGATACGCAGTATTTT. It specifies CASSSDTSGTDTQYF.

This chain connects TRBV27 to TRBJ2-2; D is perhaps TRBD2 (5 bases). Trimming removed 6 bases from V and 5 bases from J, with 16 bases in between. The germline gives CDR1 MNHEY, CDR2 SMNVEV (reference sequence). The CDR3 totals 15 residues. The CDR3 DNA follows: TGTGCCAGCAGAGGCGGGCCCCCGGGGACCGGGGAGCTGTTTTTT. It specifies CASRGGPPGTGELFF.

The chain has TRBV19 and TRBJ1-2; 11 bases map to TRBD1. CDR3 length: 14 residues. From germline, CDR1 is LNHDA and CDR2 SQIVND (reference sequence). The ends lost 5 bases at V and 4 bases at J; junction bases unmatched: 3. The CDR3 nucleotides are TGTGCCAGTAGTCCCGGGACAGGGGGCTATGGCTACACCTTC. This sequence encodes CASSPGTGGYGYTF.

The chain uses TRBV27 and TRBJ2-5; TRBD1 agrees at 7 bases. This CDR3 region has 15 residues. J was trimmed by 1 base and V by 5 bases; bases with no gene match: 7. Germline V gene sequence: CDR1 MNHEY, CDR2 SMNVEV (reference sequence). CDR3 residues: CASSALQGSQETQYF. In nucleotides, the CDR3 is TGTGCCAGCAGTGCCTTACAGGGGAGCCAAGAGACCCAGTACTTC.

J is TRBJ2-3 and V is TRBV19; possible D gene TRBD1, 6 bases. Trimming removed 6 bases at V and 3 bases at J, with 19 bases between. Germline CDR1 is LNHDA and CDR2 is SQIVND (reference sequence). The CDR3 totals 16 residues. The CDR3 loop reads CASSESNGQFTDTQYF. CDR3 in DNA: TGTGCCAGTAGCGAAAGCAACGGACAGTTTACAGATACGCAGTATTTT. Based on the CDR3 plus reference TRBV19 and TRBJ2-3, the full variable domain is DGGITQSPKYLFRKEGQNVTLSCEQNLNHDAMYWYRQDPGQGLRLIYYSQIVNDFQKGDIAEGYSVSREKKESFPLTVTSAQKNPTAFYLCASSESNGQFTDTQYFGPGTRLTVL.

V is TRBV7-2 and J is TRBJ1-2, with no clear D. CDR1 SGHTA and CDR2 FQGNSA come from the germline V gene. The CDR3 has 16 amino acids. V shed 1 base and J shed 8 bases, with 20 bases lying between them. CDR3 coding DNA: TGTGCCAGCAGCTTAGATGAGGAGGCTCAACGCGGGGGCTACACCTTC. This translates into CASSLDEEAQRGGYTF.

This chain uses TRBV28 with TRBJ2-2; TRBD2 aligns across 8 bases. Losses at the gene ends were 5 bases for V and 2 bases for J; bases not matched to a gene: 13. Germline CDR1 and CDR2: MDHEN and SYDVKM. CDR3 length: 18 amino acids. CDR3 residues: CASSPRREGRFNTGELFF. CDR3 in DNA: TGTGCCAGCAGTCCCCGCCGGGAGGGCCGTTTTAACACCGGGGAGCTGTTTTTT.